These T cell receptor beta chains were read from a single sample in a study of T cells expressing NK-cell markers. Each CDR3 protein gets one entry in TCRdb, which reprocessed the 5' RACE reads and gives no DNA. Recorded here are roughly 450,000 distinct CDR3 sequences; the top ten clones represent about 1.5%. Sequences were obtained from blood T cells: a sorted CD56 or NKG2C T cell subset, CD4+ or CD8+ T cells, or bulk PBMC T cells (not recorded which). These receptors all come from a woman in her forties or fifties in good health. CDR3s include the opening cysteine and the closing phenylalanine or tryptophan.

v_call	j_call	cdr3_length	cdr3_aa
TRBV29-1	TRBJ2-2	14	CSGRTSGNGGELFF
TRBV18	TRBJ2-5	15	CASSHDRGGGETQYF
TRBV29-1	TRBJ2-5	14	CSAQPSDGAETQYF
TRBV3-1	TRBJ2-7	14	CASSQAGQTYEQYF
TRBV27	TRBJ2-5	15	CASSLSIGWGETQYF
TRBV27	TRBJ1-5	17	CASSSLTGTGDGQPQHF
TRBV11-2	TRBJ1-5	17	CASSLARRQAWDQPQHF
TRBV18	TRBJ2-6	15	CASSPMVAGANVLTF
TRBV10-3	TRBJ2-1	14	CAISLMDRDGEQFF
TRBV6-5	TRBJ1-1	14	CASSPAGSRWEAFF
TRBV5-1	TRBJ2-2	15	CASSNTSGHTGELFF
TRBV30	TRBJ2-1	16	CAWTSGKNPNYNEQFF
TRBV6-5	TRBJ1-3	16	CASSYSRPSSGNTIYF
TRBV19	TRBJ1-1	14	CASSIGGIGTEAFF
TRBV9	TRBJ2-1	15	CASSVARDYYNEQFF
TRBV14	TRBJ1-4	15	CASSPQLVGYEKLFF
TRBV5-1	TRBJ2-1	14	CASSLYQGVNEQFF
TRBV29-1	TRBJ2-3	13	CSVGRRLADTQYF
TRBV20-1	TRBJ1-5	14	CSARLSSGNQPQHF
TRBV5-1	TRBJ1-2	16	CASSGAGGPLIDGYTF
TRBV24-1	TRBJ2-1	12	CAASGNSGEQFF
TRBV14	TRBJ1-1	11	CAGWTGTEAFF
TRBV7-6	TRBJ2-1	15	CASSLVSGSGDEQFF
TRBV5-8	TRBJ2-5	16	CASSLGDRRYQETQYF
TRBV14	TRBJ2-1	13	CASRLTSYNEQFF
TRBV5-1	TRBJ2-2	14	CAIRAGGGTGELFF
TRBV5-1	TRBJ2-1	15	CASSRRLAGGNEQFF
TRBV29-1	TRBJ2-5	14	CSVEVGSGGGTQYF
TRBV30	TRBJ2-7	14	CAWSKTGARYEQYF
TRBV29-1	TRBJ2-5	12	CSVRQGAETQYF
TRBV14	TRBJ2-1	16	CASSQYLAGGQNEQFF
TRBV20-1	TRBJ1-1	15	CSARDPRTANTEAFF
TRBV20-1	TRBJ2-2	16	CSANLHSGRGDRELFF
TRBV25-1	TRBJ1-1	15	CASRENEFMNTEAFF
TRBV25-1	TRBJ2-2	14	CASSERGDTGELFF
TRBV11-3	TRBJ1-1	11	CASSGRDRAFF
TRBV5-1	TRBJ2-3	16	CASSLGFGTGVYTQYF
TRBV5-1	TRBJ1-5	15	CASSPDSGGNQPQHF
TRBV15	TRBJ2-1	15	CATSRPGQSYNEQFF
TRBV12-3/TRBV12-4	TRBJ2-7	17	CASSLRETGLFSYEQYF
TRBV24-1	TRBJ2-3	16	CATSDNLAGAADTQYF
TRBV6-5	TRBJ2-3	15	CASRIGQGKARTQYF
TRBV29-1	TRBJ1-2	14	CSAGHHRVPYGYTF
TRBV20-1	TRBJ1-5	15	CSASETGYSNQPQHF
TRBV7-2	TRBJ1-6	14	CASSYYSYNSPLHF
TRBV5-1	TRBJ1-2	14	CASSGTTYNYGYTF
TRBV29-1	TRBJ2-7	13	CSVRDRGLYEQYF